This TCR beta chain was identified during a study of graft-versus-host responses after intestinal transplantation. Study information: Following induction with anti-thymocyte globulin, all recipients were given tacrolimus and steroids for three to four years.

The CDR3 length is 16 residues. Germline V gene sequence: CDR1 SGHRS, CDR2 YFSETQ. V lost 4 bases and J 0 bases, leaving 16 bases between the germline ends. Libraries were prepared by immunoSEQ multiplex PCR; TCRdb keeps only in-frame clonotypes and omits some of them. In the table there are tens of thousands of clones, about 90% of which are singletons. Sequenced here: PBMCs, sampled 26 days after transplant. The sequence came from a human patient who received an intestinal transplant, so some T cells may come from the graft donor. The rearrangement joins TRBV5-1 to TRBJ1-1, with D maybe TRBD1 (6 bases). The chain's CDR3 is CASSSIDTGMNTEAFF. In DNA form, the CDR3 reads TGCGCCAGCAGCAGTATCGACACAGGGATGAACACTGAAGCTTTCTTT.